One sample yielded the 15 T cell receptor beta chains listed below, sequenced in a study of T cell responses to AZD1222 COVID-19 vaccine. TCRdb keeps only in-frame clones here, not all; method: immunoSEQ multiplex PCR. This table has 200,000 or so clones, about 94% appearing once. This material consisted of peripheral blood, taken on day 0 of AZD1222 vaccination. All receptors derive from an adult in good health.

The chain couples TRBV12-3 or TRBV12-4 to TRBJ2-1; no clear D. Deletions cut 3 bases from V and 6 bases from J, with 9 bases between. CDR3 length: 13 amino acids. In DNA form, the CDR3 reads TGTGCCAGCAGTTTTCGCTGGGTCAATGAGCAGTTCTTC. Translation gives CASSFRWVNEQFF.

The CDR3 is CASSIAPGGVYEQYF. The CDR3 nucleotides read TGTGCCAGTAGTATAGCGCCAGGGGGCGTCTACGAGCAGTACTTC. J is TRBJ2-7 and V is TRBV19; 8 bases are shared with TRBD1. The CDR3 is 15 amino acids. CDR1 LNHDA and CDR2 SQIVND come from the germline V gene (reference sequence). With 1 base clipped from V and 3 bases from J, the junction kept 5 bases outside the gene matches.

The V call is TRBV7-2, the J call TRBJ2-5; weak D call: TRBD1 (6 bases). Trimming took off 5 bases at V and 5 bases at J, with 18 bases between the two ends. Germline-derived CDR1 and CDR2 are SGHTA and FQGNSA. This CDR3 has 15 residues. CDR3 loop: CASSPTSAGVETQYF. The DNA of the CDR3 is TGTGCCAGCAGCCCAACGTCGGCAGGGGTGGAGACCCAGTACTTC.

The chain links TRBV5-4 to TRBJ2-2; a weak D match, TRBD1 (6 bases). The germline CDR1 and CDR2 sequences are SGHNT and YYREEE (reference sequence). V was clipped by 4 bases and J by 4 bases, with 14 bases between them. The CDR3 spans 15 residues. The CDR3 reads CASSLQGWGTGELFF. The CDR3 DNA reads as TGTGCCAGCAGCCTACAGGGATGGGGCACCGGGGAGCTGTTTTTT.

This clone was counted a single time. This chain's CDR3 is CASNAPWDTEAFF. Here the CDR3 DNA reads TGTGCCAGCAATGCACCGTGGGACACTGAAGCTTTCTTT. The V call is TRBV25-1, the J call TRBJ1-1; D remains ambiguous. Germline-derived CDR1 and CDR2 are MGHDK and SYGVNS. The CDR3 extends over 13 amino acids. V lost 7 bases and J lost 3, with 12 bases in between.

This chain uses TRBV2 with TRBJ1-5, with no clear D. The CDR3 covers 12 residues. Trimming took off 2 bases at V and 5 bases at J, with 4 bases between the two ends. Germline CDR1 reads SNHLY; CDR2 reads FYNNEI. CDR3 sequence: CASSEFYQPQHF. In DNA, the CDR3 is TGTGCCAGCAGTGAATTTTATCAGCCCCAGCATTTT.

The chain links TRBV29-1 to TRBJ1-1, with 7 positions matching TRBD1. V dropped 4 bases and J dropped 2; count of bases not matched to a gene: 7. Germline-derived CDR1 and CDR2 are SQVTM and ANQGSEA. This CDR3 is built from 14 residues. The DNA for the CDR3 is TGCAGCGTTGTGAGGGGGCAGGTCAACACTGAAGCTTTCTTT. Its protein is CSVVRGQVNTEAFF.

This chain uses TRBV7-9 with TRBJ1-5, with D uncertain. The CDR3 extends over 15 amino acids. Trimming pared 2 bases from V and 2 bases from J, leaving 10 bases between. Looked up from germline, CDR1 is SEHNR and CDR2 is FQNEAQ (reference sequence). The CDR3 DNA reads as TGTGCCAGCAGCTTACACGTTAACCGCAATCAGCCCCAGCATTTT. Its protein product is CASSLHVNRNQPQHF.

V usage is TRBV3-1 (or the pseudogene TRBV3-2) and J usage is TRBJ1-2, with D unresolved. Germline V gives CDR1 LGHDT, CDR2 YNNKEL (reference sequence). The CDR3 contains 16 residues. Deletions cut 1 base from V and 4 bases from J, with 16 bases between. The CDR3 DNA follows: TGTGCCAGCAGCCAAGTGAGTGGTCGGGCCTTCTATGGCTACACCTTC. It is translated as CASSQVSGRAFYGYTF.

The J gene is TRBJ2-1, the V gene TRBV18; 11 nucleotides match TRBD2. V lost 5 bases, J lost 7 bases, and 4 bases stayed unmatched. Germline values: CDR1 KGHSH, CDR2 LQKENI. The CDR3 is 14 residues long. The DNA of the CDR3 is TGTGCCAGCTCAGTGACTAGCGGGAAAAATGAGCAGTTCTTC. Its translation: CASSVTSGKNEQFF.

The V gene is TRBV11-3, the J gene TRBJ2-1; D is unclear. Germline CDR1 is SGHNT and CDR2 is YENEEA. CDR3 length: 13 amino acids. V shed 5 bases and J shed 9 bases, with 14 bases lying between them. The CDR3: CASSQQVAGEQFF. The DNA of the CDR3 is TGTGCCAGCAGCCAACAAGTGGCCGGTGAGCAGTTCTTC. Drawing the rest from reference TRBV11-3 and TRBJ2-1, the complete variable domain is EAGVVQSPRYKIIEKKQPVAFWCNPISGHNTLYWYLQNLGQGPELLIRYENEEAVDDSQLPKDRFSAERLKGVDSTLKIQPAELGDSAVYLCASSQQVAGEQFFGPGTRLTVL.

This sequence joins TRBV6-4 and TRBJ2-3; D ambiguous. V lost 7 bases, J lost 4 bases, and 18 bases lay in between. This CDR3 spans 15 amino acids. Germline CDR1 is MRHNA and CDR2 is SNTAGT. The CDR3 sequence: CASIPRAGGADTQYF. The CDR3 DNA reads as TGTGCCAGCATCCCTCGTGCTGGCGGTGCAGATACGCAGTATTTT.

In regard to this clone: Other DNA sequences in this specimen translate into the identical CDR3. This chain uses TRBV28 with TRBJ1-5, with D possibly being TRBD1 (6 bases). The CDR3 has 16 residues. From germline, CDR1 is MDHEN and CDR2 SYDVKM. V shed 3 bases and J shed 1 base, with 13 bases lying between them. The chain's CDR3 is CASSFRARGSNQPQHF. The CDR3 bases are TGTGCCAGCAGTTTTCGGGCAAGGGGGAGCAATCAGCCCCAGCATTTT. Together with reference TRBV28 and TRBJ1-5, the CDR3 gives the full variable domain: DVKVTQSSRYLVKRTGEKVFLECVQDMDHENMFWYRQDPGLGLRLIYFSYDVKMKEKGDIPEGYSVSREKKERFSLILESASTNQTSMYLCASSFRARGSNQPQHFGDGTRLSIL.

This chain links TRBV3-1 (or the pseudogene TRBV3-2) with TRBJ2-3; 7 positions match TRBD2. The CDR3 loop spans 15 amino acids. Germline V gene sequence: CDR1 LGHDT, CDR2 YNNKEL (reference sequence). V lost 1 base to trimming and J lost 0 bases; unmatched junction nucleotides: 1. The CDR3 DNA reads as TGTGCCAGCAGCCAAGTAGCGGGCAGCACAGATACGCAGTATTTT. Its protein is CASSQVAGSTDTQYF.

The chain carries TRBV14 and TRBJ2-7, with D hard to call. Germline CDR1 and CDR2: SGHDN and FVKESK. Trimming took 1 base from V and 2 from J, leaving 12 bases between them. This CDR3 has 15 amino acids. This chain's CDR3 is CASSQARRVTYEQYF. As DNA, the CDR3 is TGTGCCAGCAGCCAAGCTCGAAGGGTCACCTACGAGCAGTACTTC.